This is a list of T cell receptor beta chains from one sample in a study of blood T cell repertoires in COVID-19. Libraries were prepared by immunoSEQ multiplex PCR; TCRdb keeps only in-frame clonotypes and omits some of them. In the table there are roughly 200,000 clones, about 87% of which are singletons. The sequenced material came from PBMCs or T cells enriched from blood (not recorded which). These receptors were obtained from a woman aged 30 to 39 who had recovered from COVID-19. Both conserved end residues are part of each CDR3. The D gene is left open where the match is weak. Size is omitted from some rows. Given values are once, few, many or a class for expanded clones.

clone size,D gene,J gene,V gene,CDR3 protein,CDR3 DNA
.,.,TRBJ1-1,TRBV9,CASSGGRGTEAFF,TGTGCCAGCAGCGGGGGCAGGGGCACTGAAGCTTTCTTT
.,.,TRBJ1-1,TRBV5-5,CASSLDLVNTEAFF,TGTGCCAGCAGCTTAGATCTAGTGAACACTGAAGCTTTCTTT
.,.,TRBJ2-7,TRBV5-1,CASSLVEGNYEQYF,TGCGCCAGCAGCTTGGTGGAGGGGAACTACGAGCAGTACTTC
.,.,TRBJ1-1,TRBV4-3,CASSQEPVTEAFF,TGCGCCAGCAGCCAAGAGCCGGTGACTGAAGCTTTCTTT
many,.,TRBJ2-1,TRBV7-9,CASSVSSKAGEQFF,TGTGCCAGCAGCGTCTCTTCAAAGGCGGGTGAGCAGTTCTTC
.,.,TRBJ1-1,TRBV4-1,CASSLILVGQFGTEAFF,TGCGCCAGCAGCCTCATCCTAGTAGGACAGTTTGGCACTGAAGCTTTCTTT
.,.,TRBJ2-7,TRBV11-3,CASSLGAGDTYEQYF,TGTGCCAGCAGCTTAGGTGCAGGGGATACCTACGAGCAGTACTTC
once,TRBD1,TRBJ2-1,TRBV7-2,CASSLGQGEVGQFF,TGTGCCAGCAGCTTGGGACAGGGGGAGGTGGGGCAGTTCTTC
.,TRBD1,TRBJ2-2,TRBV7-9,CASSLSQDWDSPNTGELFF,TGTGCCAGCAGCTTATCGCAGGACTGGGACAGCCCCAACACCGGGGAGCTGTTTTTT
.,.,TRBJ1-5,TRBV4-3,CASSQGEGQPQHF,TGCGCCAGCAGCCAAGGTGAGGGTCAGCCCCAGCATTTT
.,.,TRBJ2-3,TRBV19,CASSRLASTDTQYF,TGTGCCAGTAGTCGGCTAGCTAGCACAGATACGCAGTATTTT
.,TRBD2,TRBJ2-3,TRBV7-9,CASSLIRGGADTQYF,TGTGCCAGCAGCTTAATTCGGGGGGGAGCAGATACGCAGTATTTT
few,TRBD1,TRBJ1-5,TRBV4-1,CASSASGTGVRPQHF,TGCGCCAGCAGCGCTTCCGGGACAGGGGTCAGGCCCCAGCATTTT
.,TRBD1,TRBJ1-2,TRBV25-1,CASSSRGSYGYTF,TGTGCCAGCAGTTCCAGGGGGTCCTATGGCTACACCTTC
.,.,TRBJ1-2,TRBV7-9,CASSPSQGRHGYTF,TGTGCCAGCAGTCCAAGCCAGGGTCGGCATGGCTACACCTTC
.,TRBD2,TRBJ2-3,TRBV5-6,CASSLIRSGGTDTQYF,TGTGCCAGCAGCTTGATTCGAAGCGGGGGCACAGATACGCAGTATTTT
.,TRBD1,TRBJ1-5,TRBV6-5,CASSFEGGDQPQHF,TGTGCCAGCAGTTTTGAAGGGGGCGATCAGCCCCAGCATTTT